The entry below gives a single T cell receptor (beta chain) sequence along with its context. Over several immunoSEQ plates, each subset's genomic DNA was distributed in even portions. The input for sorted-subset replicate PCRs was about 210 ng DNA, tens of thousands of T cell genomes. Clones were read by immunoSEQ multiplex PCR, and TCRdb kept only the in-frame ones, dropping some. The table includes hundreds of thousands of clones, 96% detected once. The data were obtained in a study of shared clonotypes between healthy human individuals. V was clipped by 0 bases and J by 6 bases; unmatched bases: 4. CDR3 length: 15 amino acids. Germline V gene sequence: CDR1 SGHAT, CDR2 FQNNGV. CD8 cells classed as naive were CD45RO-negative and positively selected for CCR7, excluding terminally differentiated effector memory CD45RA+ cells.

The sequence was collected from a woman younger than 45 in good health. This rearrangement joins TRBV11-2 to TRBJ1-5; 8 bases align to TRBD1. The sequenced material came from naive CD8+ T cells sorted from blood. CDR3 in DNA: TGTGCCAGCAGCTTAGATCAGGGGGCCGGTCAGCCCCAGCATTTT. This sequence encodes CASSLDQGAGQPQHF.